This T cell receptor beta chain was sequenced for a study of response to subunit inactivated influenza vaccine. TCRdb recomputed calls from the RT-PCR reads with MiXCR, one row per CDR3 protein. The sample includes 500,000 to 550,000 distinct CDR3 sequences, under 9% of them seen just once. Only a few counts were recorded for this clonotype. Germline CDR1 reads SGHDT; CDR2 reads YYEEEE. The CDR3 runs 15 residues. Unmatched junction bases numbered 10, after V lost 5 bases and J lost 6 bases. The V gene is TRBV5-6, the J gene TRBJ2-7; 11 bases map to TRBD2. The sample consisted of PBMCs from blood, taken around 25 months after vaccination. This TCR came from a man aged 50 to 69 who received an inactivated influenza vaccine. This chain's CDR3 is CASSYGLAGPGEQYF. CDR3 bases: TGTGCCAGCAGTTACGGACTAGCGGGCCCGGGCGAGCAGTACTTC.